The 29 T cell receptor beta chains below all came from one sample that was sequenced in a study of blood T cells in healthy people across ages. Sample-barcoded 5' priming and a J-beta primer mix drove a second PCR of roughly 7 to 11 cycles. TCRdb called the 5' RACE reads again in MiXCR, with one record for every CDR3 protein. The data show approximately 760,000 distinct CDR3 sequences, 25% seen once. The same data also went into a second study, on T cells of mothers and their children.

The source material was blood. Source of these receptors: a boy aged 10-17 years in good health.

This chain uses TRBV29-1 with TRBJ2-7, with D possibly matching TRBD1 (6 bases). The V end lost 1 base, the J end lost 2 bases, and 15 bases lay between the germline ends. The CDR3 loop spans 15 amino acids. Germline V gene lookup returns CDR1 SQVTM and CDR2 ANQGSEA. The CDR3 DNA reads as TGCAGCGTTGAAGGTGGAACAGGGTTTACCTACGAGCAGTACTTC. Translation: CSVEGGTGFTYEQYF.

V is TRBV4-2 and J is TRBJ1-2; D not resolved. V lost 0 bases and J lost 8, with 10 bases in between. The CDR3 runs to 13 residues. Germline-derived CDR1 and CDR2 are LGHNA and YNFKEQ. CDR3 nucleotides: TGTGCCAGCAGCCAAGATCGAGAGACCGGCTACACCTTC. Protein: CASSQDRETGYTF.

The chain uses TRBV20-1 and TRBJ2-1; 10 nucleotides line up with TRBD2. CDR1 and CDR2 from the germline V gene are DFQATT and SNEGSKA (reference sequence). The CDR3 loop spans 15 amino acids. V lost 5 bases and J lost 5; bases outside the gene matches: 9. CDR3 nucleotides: TGCAGTGCTTCCCTAAGCGGGAGGGGTGACAATGAGCAGTTCTTC. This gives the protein CSASLSGRGDNEQFF.

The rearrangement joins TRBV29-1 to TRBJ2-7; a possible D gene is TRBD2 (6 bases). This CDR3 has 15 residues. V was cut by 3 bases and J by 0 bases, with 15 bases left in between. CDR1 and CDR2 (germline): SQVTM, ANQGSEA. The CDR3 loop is CSVEVAEKSSYEQYF. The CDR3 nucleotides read TGCAGCGTTGAGGTAGCGGAGAAGAGCTCCTACGAGCAGTACTTC.

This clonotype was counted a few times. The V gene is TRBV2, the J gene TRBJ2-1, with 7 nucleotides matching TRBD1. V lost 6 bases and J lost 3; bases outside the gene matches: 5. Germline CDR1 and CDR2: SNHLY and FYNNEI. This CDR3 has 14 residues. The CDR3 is CASRPRGIYNEQFF. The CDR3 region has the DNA TGTGCCAGCAGACCCAGGGGGATCTACAATGAGCAGTTCTTC.

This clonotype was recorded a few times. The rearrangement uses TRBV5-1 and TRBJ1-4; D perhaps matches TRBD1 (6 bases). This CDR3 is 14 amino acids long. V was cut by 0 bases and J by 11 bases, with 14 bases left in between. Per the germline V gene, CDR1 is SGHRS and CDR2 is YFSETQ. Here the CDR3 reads CASSLAQGTGKLFF. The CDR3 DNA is TGCGCCAGCAGCTTGGCCCAGGGGACGGGGAAACTGTTTTTT.

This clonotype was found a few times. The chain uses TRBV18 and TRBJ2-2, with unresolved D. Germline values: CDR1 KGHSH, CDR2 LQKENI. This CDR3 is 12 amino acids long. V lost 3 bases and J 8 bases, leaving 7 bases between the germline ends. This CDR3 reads CASSPEAGELFF. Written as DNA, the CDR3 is TGTGCCAGCTCACCTGAGGCGGGGGAGCTGTTTTTT.

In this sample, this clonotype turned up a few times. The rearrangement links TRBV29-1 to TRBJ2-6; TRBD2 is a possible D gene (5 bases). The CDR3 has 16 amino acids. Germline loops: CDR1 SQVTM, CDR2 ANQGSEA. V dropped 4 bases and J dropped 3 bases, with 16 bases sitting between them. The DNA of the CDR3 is TGCAGCGTTGGGACTCGGGGAGTCCATGGGGCCAACGTCCTGACTTTC. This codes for CSVGTRGVHGANVLTF.

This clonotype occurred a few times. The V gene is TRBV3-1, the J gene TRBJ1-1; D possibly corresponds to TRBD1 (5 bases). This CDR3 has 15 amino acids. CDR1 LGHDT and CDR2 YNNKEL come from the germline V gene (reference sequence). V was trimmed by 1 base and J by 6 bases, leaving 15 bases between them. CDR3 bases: TGTGCCAGCAGCCAAGTGGGACGGGGGGAGGCTGAAGCTTTCTTT. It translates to CASSQVGRGEAEAFF.

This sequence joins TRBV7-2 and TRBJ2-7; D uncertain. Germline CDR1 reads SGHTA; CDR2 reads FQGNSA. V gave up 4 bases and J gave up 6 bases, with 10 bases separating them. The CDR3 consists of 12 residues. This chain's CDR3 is CASSSRLTEQYF. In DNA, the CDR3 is TGTGCCAGCAGCTCACGGTTGACCGAGCAGTACTTC. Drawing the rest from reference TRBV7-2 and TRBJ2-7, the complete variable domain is GAGVSQSPSNKVTEKGKDVELRCDPISGHTALYWYRQSLGQGLEFLIYFQGNSAPDKSGLPSDRFSAERTGGSVSTLTIQRTQQEDSAVYLCASSSRLTEQYFGPGTRLTVT.

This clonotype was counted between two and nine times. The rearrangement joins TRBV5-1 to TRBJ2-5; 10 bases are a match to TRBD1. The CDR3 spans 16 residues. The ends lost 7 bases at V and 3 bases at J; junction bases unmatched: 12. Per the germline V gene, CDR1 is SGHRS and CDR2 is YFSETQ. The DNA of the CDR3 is TGCGCCAGCTCCACATCGACCGGGACAGGGGAAGAGACCCAGTACTTC. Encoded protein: CASSTSTGTGEETQYF.

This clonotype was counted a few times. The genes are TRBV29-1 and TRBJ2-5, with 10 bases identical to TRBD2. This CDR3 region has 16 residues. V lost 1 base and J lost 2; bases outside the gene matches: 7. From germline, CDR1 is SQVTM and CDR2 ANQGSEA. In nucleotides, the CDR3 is TGCAGCGTTGAAGCGGCTAGCGGGGGAACTCAAGAGACCCAGTACTTC. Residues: CSVEAASGGTQETQYF.

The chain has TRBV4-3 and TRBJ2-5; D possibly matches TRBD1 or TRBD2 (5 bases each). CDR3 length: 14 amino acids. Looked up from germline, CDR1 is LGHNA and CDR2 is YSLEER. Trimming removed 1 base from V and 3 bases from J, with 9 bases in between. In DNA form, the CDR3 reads TGCGCCAGCAGCCAAGGAAGAGGGGAAGAGACCCAGTACTTC. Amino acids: CASSQGRGEETQYF.

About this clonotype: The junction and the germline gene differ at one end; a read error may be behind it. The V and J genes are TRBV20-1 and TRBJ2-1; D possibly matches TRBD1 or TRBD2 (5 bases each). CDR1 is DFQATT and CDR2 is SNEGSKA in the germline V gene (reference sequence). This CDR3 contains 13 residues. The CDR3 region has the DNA TGCAGTGCTAGATCCGGACACCCCTACGAGCGGTACTTC. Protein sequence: CSARSGHPYERYF.

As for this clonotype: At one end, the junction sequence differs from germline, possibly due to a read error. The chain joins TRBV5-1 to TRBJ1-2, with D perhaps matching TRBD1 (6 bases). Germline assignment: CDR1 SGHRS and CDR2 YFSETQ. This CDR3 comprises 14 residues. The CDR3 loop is CASSGTGTSYGYAF. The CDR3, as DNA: TGCGCCAGCAGCGGAACCGGGACATCATATGGCTACGCCTTC. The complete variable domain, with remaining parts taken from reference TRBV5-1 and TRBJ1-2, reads KAGVTQTPRYLIKTRGQQVTLSCSPISGHRSVSWYQQTPGQGLQFLFEYFSETQRNKGNFPGRFSGRQFSNSRSEMNVSTLELGDSALYLCASSGTGTSYGYAFGSGTRLTVV.

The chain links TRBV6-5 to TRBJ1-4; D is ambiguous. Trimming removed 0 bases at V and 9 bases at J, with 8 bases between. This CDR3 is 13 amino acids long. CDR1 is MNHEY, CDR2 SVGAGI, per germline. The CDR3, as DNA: TGTGCCAGCAGTTACTCGAGCGCCAAAAAACTGTTTTTT. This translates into CASSYSSAKKLFF.

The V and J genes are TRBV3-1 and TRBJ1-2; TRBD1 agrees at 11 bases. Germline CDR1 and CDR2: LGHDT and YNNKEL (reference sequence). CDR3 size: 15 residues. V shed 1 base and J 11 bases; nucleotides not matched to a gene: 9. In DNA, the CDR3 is TGTGCCAGCAGCCAAGGTCCCGGACAGGGGGCTGGTTACACCTTC. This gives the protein CASSQGPGQGAGYTF. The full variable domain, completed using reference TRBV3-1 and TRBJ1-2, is DTAVSQTPKYLVTQMGNDKSIKCEQNLGHDTMYWYKQDSKKFLKIMFSYNNKELIINETVPNRFSPKSPDKAHLNLHINSLELGDSAVYFCASSQGPGQGAGYTFGSGTRLTVV.

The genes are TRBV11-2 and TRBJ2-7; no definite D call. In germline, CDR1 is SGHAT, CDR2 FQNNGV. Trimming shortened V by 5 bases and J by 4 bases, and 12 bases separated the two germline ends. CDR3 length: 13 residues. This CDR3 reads CASSKKMSYEQYF. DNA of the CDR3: TGTGCCAGCAGCAAAAAGATGAGTTACGAGCAGTACTTC.

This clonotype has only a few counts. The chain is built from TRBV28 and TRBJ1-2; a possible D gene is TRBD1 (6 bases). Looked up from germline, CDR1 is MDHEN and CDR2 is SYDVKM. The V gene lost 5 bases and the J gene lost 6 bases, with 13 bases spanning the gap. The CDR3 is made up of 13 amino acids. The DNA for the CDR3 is TGTGCCAGCAGTGTCGTTAACAGGGATGGCTACACCTTC. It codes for CASSVVNRDGYTF.

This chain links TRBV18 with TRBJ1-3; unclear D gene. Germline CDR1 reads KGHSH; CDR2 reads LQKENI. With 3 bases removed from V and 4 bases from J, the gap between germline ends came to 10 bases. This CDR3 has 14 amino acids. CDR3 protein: CASSPGSRGNTIYF. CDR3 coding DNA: TGTGCCAGCTCACCGGGCAGCAGAGGAAACACCATATATTTT.

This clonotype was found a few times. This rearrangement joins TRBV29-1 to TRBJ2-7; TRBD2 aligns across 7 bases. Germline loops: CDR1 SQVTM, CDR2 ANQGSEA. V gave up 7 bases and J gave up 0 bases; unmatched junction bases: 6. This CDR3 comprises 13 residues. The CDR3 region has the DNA TGCAGCGCACAACTAGCGAACTCCTACGAGCAGTACTTC. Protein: CSAQLANSYEQYF.

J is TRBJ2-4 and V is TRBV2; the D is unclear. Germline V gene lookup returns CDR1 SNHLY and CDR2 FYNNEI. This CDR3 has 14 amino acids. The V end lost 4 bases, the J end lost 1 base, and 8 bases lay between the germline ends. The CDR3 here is CASSGFGAKNIQYF. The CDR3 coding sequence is TGTGCCAGCAGTGGGTTTGGGGCCAAAAACATTCAGTACTTC.

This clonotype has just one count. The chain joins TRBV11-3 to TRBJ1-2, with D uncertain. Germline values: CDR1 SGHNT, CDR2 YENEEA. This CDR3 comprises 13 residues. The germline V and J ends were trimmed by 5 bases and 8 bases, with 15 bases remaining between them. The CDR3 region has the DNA TGTGCCAGCAGCCACGGAGGGTCGGGAGGCTACACCTTC. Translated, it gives CASSHGGSGGYTF.

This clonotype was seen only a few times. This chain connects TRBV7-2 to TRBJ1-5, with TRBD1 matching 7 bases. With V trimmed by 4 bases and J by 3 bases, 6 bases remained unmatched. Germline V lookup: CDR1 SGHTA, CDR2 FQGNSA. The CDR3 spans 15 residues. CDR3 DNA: TGTGCCAGCAGCTCTGGGGACAGCTACAATCAGCCCCAGCATTTT. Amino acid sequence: CASSSGDSYNQPQHF.

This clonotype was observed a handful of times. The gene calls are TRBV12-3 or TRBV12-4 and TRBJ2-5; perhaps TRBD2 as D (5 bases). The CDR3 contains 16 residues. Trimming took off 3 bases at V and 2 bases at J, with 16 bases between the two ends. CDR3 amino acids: CASSFRASSQQETQYF. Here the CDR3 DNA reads TGTGCCAGCAGTTTTCGGGCTAGCAGCCAACAAGAGACCCAGTACTTC.

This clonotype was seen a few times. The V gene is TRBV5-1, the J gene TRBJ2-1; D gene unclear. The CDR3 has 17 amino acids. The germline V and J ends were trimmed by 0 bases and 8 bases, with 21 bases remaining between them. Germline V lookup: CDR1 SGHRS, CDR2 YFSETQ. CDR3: CASSLASATTTFDEQFF. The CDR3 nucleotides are TGCGCCAGCAGCTTGGCCTCTGCTACAACGACTTTTGATGAGCAGTTCTTC.

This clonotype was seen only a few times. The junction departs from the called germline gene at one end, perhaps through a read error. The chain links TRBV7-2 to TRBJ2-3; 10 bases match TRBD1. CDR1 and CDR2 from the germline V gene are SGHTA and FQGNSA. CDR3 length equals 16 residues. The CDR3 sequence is CASSQTGTGEGDTRYF. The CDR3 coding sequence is TGTGCCAGCAGCCAGACTGGGACAGGGGAGGGAGATACGCGGTATTTT. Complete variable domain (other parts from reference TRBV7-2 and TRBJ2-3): GAGVSQSPSNKVTEKGKDVELRCDPISGHTALYWYRQSLGQGLEFLIYFQGNSAPDKSGLPSDRFSAERTGGSVSTLTIQRTQQEDSAVYLCASSQTGTGEGDTRYFGPGTRLTVL.

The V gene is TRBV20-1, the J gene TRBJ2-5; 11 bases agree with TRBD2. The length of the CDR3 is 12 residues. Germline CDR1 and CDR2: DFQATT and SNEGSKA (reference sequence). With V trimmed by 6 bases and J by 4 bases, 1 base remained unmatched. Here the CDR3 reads CSAGLAGETQYF. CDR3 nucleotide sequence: TGCAGTGCCGGACTAGCGGGAGAGACCCAGTACTTC.

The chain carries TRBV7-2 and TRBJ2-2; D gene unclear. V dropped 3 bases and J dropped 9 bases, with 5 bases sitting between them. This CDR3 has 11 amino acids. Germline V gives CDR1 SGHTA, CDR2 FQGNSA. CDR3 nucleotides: TGTGCCAGCAGCTTTGCTCGGGAGCTGTTTTTT. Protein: CASSFARELFF.